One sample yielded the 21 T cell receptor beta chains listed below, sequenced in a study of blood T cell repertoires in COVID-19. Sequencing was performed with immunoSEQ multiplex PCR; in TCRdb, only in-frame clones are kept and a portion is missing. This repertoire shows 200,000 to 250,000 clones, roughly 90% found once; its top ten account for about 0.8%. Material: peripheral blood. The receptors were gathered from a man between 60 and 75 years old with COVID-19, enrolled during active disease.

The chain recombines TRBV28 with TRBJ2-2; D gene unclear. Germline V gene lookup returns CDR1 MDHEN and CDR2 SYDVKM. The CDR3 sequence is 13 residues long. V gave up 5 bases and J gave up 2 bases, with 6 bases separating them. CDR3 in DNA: TGTGCCAGCAGTCCTTTCAACACCGGGGAGCTGTTTTTT. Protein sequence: CASSPFNTGELFF. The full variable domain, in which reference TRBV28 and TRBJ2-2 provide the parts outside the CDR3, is DVKVTQSSRYLVKRTGEKVFLECVQDMDHENMFWYRQDPGLGLRLIYFSYDVKMKEKGDIPEGYSVSREKKERFSLILESASTNQTSMYLCASSPFNTGELFFGEGSRLTVL.

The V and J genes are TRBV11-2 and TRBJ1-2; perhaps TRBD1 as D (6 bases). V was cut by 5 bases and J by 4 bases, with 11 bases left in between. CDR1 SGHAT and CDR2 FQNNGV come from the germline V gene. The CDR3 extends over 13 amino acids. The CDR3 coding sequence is TGTGCCAGCAGCCACAGGGTTACCTATGGCTACACCTTC. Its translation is CASSHRVTYGYTF.

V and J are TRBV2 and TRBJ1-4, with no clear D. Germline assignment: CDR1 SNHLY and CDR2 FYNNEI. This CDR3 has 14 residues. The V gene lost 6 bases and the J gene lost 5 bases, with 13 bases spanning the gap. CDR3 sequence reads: CASRKDGENEKLFF. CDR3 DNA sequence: TGTGCCAGCAGGAAGGACGGGGAGAATGAAAAACTGTTTTTT.

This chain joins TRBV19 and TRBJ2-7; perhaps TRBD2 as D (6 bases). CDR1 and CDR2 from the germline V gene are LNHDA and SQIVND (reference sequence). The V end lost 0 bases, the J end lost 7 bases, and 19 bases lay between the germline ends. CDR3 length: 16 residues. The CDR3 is CASSIDVEGLEGEQYF. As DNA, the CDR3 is TGTGCCAGTAGTATAGATGTTGAGGGACTCGAGGGAGAGCAGTACTTC.

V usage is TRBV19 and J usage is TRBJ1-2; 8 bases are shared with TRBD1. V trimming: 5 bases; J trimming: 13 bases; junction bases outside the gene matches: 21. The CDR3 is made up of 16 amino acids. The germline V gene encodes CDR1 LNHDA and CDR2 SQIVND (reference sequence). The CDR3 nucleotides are TGTGCCAGTAGTGCAACCGGGACAGGAGTATCTATGGCTAGCACCTTC. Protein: CASSATGTGVSMASTF.

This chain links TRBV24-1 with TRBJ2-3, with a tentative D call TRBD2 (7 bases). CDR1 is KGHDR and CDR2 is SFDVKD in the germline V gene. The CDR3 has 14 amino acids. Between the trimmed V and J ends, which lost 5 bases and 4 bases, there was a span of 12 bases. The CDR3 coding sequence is TGTGCCACCAGTGGGGGGGGGCCGTCAGATACGCAGTATTTT. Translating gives CATSGGGPSDTQYF.

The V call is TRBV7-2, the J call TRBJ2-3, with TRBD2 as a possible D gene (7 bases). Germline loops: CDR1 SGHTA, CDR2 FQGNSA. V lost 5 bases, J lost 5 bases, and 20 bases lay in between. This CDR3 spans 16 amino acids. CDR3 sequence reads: CASSPLSWGGKDTQYF. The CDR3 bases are TGTGCCAGCAGCCCCCTCTCGTGGGGGGGCAAAGATACGCAGTATTTT.

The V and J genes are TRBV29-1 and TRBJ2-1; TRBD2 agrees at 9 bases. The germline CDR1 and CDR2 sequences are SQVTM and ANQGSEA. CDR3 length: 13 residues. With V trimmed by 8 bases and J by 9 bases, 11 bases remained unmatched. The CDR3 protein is CSLSGGTTGEQFF. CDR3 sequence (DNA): TGCAGCCTGAGCGGGGGGACAACTGGTGAGCAGTTCTTC.

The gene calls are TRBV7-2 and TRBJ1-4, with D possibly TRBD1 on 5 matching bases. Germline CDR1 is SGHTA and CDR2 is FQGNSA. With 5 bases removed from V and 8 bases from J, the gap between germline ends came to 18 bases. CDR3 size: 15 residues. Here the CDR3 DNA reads TGTGCCAGCAGCACTGGCCAGGGTTGGGCAGAAAAACTGTTTTTT. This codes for CASSTGQGWAEKLFF.

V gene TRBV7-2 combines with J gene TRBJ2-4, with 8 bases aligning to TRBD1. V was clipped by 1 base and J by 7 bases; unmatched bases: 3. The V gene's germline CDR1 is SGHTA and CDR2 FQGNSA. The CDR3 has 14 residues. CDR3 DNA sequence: TGTGCCAGCAGCTTAGGCCAGGGGGCTAACATTCAGTACTTC. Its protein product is CASSLGQGANIQYF.

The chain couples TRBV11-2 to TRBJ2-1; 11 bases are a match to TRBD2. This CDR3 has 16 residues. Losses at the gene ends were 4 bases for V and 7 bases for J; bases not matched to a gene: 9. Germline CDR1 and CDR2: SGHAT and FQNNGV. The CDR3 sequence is CASSWTSGHSGNEQFF. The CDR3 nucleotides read TGTGCCAGCAGCTGGACTAGCGGGCATTCGGGTAATGAGCAGTTCTTC.

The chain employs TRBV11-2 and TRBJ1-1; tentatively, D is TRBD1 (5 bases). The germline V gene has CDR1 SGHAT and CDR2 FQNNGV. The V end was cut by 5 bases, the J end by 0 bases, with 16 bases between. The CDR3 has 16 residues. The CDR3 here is CASSPSGVRMNTEAFF. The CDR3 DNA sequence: TGTGCCAGCAGCCCCTCGGGGGTGAGAATGAACACTGAAGCTTTCTTT. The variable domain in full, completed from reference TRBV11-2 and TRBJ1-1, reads EAGVAQSPRYKIIEKRQSVAFWCNPISGHATLYWYQQILGQGPKLLIQFQNNGVVDDSQLPKDRFSAERLKGVDSTLKIQPAKLEDSAVYLCASSPSGVRMNTEAFFGQGTRLTVV.

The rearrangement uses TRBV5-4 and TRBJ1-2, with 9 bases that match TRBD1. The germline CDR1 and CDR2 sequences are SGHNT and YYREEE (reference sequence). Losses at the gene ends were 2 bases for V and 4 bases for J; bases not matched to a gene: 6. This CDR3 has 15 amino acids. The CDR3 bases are TGTGCCAGCAGCTTAGGGACAGGGTATCCCTATGGCTACACCTTC. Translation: CASSLGTGYPYGYTF.

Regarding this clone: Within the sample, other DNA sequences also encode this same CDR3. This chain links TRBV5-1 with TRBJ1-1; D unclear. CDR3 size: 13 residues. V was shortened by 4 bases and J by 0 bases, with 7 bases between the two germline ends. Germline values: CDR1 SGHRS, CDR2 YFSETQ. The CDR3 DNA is TGCGCCAGCAGCGCAGGTATGAACACTGAAGCTTTCTTT. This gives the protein CASSAGMNTEAFF.

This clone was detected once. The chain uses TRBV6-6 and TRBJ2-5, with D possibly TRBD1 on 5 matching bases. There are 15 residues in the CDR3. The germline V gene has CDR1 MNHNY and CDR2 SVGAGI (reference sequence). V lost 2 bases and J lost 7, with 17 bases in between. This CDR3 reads CASSYTSGQFGTQYF. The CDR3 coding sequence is TGTGCCAGCAGTTACACATCCGGACAATTTGGGACCCAGTACTTC.

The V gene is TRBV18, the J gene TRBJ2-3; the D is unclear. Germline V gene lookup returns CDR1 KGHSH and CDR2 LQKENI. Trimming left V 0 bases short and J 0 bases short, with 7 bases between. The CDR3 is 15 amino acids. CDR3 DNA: TGTGCCAGCTCACCACCGGGCCCCAGCACAGATACGCAGTATTTT. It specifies CASSPPGPSTDTQYF.

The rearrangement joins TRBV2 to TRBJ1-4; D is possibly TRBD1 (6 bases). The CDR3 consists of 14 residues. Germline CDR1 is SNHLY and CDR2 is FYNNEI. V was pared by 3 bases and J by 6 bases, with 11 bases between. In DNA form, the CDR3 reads TGTGCCAGCAGTGATCACGGACAGTATGAAAAACTGTTTTTT. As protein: CASSDHGQYEKLFF. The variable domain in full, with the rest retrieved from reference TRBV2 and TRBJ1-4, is EPEVTQTPSHQVTQMGQEVILRCVPISNHLYFYWYRQILGQKVEFLVSFYNNEISEKSEIFDDQFSVERPDGSNFTLKIRSTKLEDSAMYFCASSDHGQYEKLFFGSGTQLSVL.

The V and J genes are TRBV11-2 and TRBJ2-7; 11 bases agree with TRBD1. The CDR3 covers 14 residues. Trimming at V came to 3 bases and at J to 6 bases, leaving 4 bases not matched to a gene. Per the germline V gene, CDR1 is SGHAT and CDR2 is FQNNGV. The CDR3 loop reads CASSLDRGPSEQYF. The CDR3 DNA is TGTGCCAGCAGCTTGGACAGGGGGCCCTCCGAGCAGTACTTC.

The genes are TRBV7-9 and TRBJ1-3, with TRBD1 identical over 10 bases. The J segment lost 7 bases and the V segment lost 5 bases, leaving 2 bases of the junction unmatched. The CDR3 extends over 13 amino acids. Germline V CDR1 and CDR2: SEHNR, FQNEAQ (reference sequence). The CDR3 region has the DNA TGTGCCAGCAGCCCGGACAGGGGGAACACCATATATTTT. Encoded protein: CASSPDRGNTIYF.

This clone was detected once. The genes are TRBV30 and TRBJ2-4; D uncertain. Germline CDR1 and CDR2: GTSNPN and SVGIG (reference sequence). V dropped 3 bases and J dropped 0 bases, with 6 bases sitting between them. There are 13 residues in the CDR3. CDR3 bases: TGTGCCTGGAGCGCAGTAGCCAAAAACATTCAGTACTTC. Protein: CAWSAVAKNIQYF.

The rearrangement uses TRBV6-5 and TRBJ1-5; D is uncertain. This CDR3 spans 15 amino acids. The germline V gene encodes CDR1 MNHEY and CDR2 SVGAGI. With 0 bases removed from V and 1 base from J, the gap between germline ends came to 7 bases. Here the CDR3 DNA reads TGTGCCAGCAGTTACTCGCGGGGAAGCAATCAGCCCCAGCATTTT. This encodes CASSYSRGSNQPQHF.